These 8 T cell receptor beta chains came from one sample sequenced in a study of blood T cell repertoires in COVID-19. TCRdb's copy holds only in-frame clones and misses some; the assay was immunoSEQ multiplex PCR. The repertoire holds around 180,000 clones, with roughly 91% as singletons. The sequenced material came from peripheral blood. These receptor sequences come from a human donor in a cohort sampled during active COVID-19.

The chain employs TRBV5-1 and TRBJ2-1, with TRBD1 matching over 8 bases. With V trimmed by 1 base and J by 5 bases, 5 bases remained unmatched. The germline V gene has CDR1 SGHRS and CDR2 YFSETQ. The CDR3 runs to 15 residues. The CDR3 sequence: CASSLRTGTNNEQFF. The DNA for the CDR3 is TGCGCCAGCAGCTTGAGGACAGGGACCAACAATGAGCAGTTCTTC.

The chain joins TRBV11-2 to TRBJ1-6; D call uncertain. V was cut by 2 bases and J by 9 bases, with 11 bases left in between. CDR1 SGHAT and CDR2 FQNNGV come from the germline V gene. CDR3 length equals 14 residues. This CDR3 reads CASSLFGFASPLHF. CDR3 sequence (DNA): TGTGCCAGCAGCTTATTCGGGTTTGCTTCACCCCTCCACTTT. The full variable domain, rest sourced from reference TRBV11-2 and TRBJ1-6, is EAGVAQSPRYKIIEKRQSVAFWCNPISGHATLYWYQQILGQGPKLLIQFQNNGVVDDSQLPKDRFSAERLKGVDSTLKIQPAKLEDSAVYLCASSLFGFASPLHFGNGTRLTVT.

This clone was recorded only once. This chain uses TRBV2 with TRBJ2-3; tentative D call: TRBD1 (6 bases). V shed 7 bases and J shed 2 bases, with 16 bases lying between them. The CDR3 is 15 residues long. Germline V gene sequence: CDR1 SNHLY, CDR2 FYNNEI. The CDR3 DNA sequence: TGTGCCAGCAAGGCGTTCAGGGGCAACACAGATACGCAGTATTTT. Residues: CASKAFRGNTDTQYF.

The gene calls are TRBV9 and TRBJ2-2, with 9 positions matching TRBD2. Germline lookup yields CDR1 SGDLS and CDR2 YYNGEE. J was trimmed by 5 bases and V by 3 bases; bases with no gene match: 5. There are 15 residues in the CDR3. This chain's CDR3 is CASSGLSGRTGELFF. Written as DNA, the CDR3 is TGTGCCAGCAGCGGACTTAGCGGGAGAACCGGGGAGCTGTTTTTT.

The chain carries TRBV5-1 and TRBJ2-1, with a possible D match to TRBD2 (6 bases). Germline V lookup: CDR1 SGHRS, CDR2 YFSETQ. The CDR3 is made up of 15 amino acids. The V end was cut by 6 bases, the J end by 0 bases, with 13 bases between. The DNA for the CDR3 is TGCGCCAGCACCCCCCTGCGGGGCTCCTACAATGAGCAGTTCTTC. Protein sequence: CASTPLRGSYNEQFF.

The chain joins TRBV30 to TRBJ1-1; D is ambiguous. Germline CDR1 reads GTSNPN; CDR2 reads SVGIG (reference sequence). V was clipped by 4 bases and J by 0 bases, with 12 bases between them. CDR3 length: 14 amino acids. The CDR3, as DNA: TGTGCCTGGACTCGTGCAGACATGAACACTGAAGCTTTCTTT. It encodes CAWTRADMNTEAFF. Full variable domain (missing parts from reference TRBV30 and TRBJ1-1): SQTIHQWPATLVQPVGSPLSLECTVEGTSNPNLYWYRQAAGRGLQLLFYSVGIGQISSEVPQNLSASRPQDRQFILSSKKLLLSDSGFYLCAWTRADMNTEAFFGQGTRLTVV.

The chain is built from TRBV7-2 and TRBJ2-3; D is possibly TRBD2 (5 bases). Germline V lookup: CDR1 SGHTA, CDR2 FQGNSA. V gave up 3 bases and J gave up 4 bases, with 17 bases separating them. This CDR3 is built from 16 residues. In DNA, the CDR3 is TGTGCCAGCAGCTTTGACTTGCGAGGGTTGCCAGATACGCAGTATTTT. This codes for CASSFDLRGLPDTQYF. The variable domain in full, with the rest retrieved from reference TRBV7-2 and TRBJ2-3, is GAGVSQSPSNKVTEKGKDVELRCDPISGHTALYWYRQSLGQGLEFLIYFQGNSAPDKSGLPSDRFSAERTGGSVSTLTIQRTQQEDSAVYLCASSFDLRGLPDTQYFGPGTRLTVL.

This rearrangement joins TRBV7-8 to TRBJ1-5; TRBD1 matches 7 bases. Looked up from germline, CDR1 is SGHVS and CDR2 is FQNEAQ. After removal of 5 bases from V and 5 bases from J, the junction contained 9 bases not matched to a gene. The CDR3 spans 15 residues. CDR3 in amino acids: CASSHMDRPYQPQHF. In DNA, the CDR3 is TGTGCCAGCAGCCACATGGACAGGCCATATCAGCCCCAGCATTTT.